Ten or more counts support the clone carrying this T cell receptor beta chain. Its antigen is not known. The sample comes from a study of Graves' ophthalmopathy and Graves' hyperthyroidism. Study details: Before any treatment, peripheral blood was taken at the initial diagnosis.

Study-level points and caveats: Blood also harbored most expanded thyroid clonotypes above 0.001 frequency. A model of 13 signatures distinguished ophthalmopathy from stable hyperthyroidism at 87.88% sensitivity and 81.08% specificity.

Active ophthalmopathy (CAS at least 3, NOSPECS at least 4), lasting under 3 months. Beta-chain TCR CDR3 regions were amplified from RNA transcripts. HTBI primers served in a first-round RT-PCR, which a second-round multiplex PCR followed. TCRdb itself ran the multiplex PCR reads through MiXCR, one entry per CDR3 protein. The sample has 650,000 to 900,000 distinct CDR3 sequences; approximately 40% are singletons. The CDR3 consists of 14 residues. The germline V gene has CDR1 SQVTM and CDR2 ANQGSEA. V shed 3 bases and J shed 2 bases, with 14 bases lying between them. The source is an adult man with Graves' ophthalmopathy. The chain has TRBV29-1 and TRBJ2-7; D is possibly TRBD1 (6 bases). Sequenced material: peripheral blood. CDR3 residues: CSVDSAGQTYEQYF. DNA for the CDR3: TGCAGCGTTGATTCAGCCGGACAGACCTACGAGCAGTACTTC.